The T cell receptor (beta chain) under discussion was sequenced for a study of Graves' ophthalmopathy and Graves' hyperthyroidism. The table lists this clonotype with many counts. Amplification of TCR beta CDR3 regions used RNA transcripts. RT-PCR was first run with HTBI primers, then multiplex PCR in a second round. TCRdb redid the calling of the multiplex PCR reads with MiXCR, one entry per CDR3 protein. The table lists approximately 480,000 distinct CDR3 sequences, roughly 14% of them singletons. Per the germline V gene, CDR1 is SQVTM and CDR2 is ANQGSEA. The CDR3 sequence is 15 residues long. V was clipped by 1 base and J by 1 base, with 14 bases between them.

This TCR was sampled from a woman aged 25-40 years with Graves' ophthalmopathy. What was sequenced was blood. The V and J genes are TRBV29-1 and TRBJ2-7; D might be TRBD1 (5 bases). CDR3 bases: TGCAGCGTTGAAGTCATCAGGGAACCATCCTACGAGCAGTACTTC. This encodes CSVEVIREPSYEQYF.